This T cell receptor beta chain was found in a study of blood T cell repertoires in COVID-19. The protocol was immunoSEQ multiplex PCR, while the TCRdb copy is restricted to in-frame clones and leaves out a portion. The sample comprises approximately 260,000 clones, around 84% of which are singletons, and 3.5% to 5% rests with the top ten. As regards this clone: Distinct nucleotide sequences in the sample also encode this CDR3.

Material for sequencing was PBMCs or T cells enriched from blood (not recorded which). The receptor's source is a man aged 25 to 45 with acute COVID-19.

The CDR3 protein is CASSLDSPTDTQYF. CDR3 coding DNA: TGCGCCAGCAGCTTGGACAGCCCCACAGATACGCAGTATTTT. The chain recombines TRBV5-1 with TRBJ2-3; D is unclear. Per the germline V gene, CDR1 is SGHRS and CDR2 is YFSETQ. V was trimmed by 0 bases and J by 2 bases, leaving 7 bases between them. This CDR3 comprises 14 residues. Filled out from reference TRBV5-1 and TRBJ2-3, the complete variable domain reads KAGVTQTPRYLIKTRGQQVTLSCSPISGHRSVSWYQQTPGQGLQFLFEYFSETQRNKGNFPGRFSGRQFSNSRSEMNVSTLELGDSALYLCASSLDSPTDTQYFGPGTRLTVL.